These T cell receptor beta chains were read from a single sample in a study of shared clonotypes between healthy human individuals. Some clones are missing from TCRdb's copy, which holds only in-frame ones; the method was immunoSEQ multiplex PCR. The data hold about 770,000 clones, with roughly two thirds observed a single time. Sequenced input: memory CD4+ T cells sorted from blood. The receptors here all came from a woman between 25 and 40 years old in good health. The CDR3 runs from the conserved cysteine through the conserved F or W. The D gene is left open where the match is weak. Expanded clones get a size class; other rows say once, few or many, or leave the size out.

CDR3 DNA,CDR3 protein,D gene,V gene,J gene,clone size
TGTGCCAGCAGTGATGGGTGGGGCGGCACGCAGTATTTT,CASSDGWGGTQYF,-,TRBV28,TRBJ2-3,-
TGCGCCAGCAGCTTCGATCGGGGCTTAGCACAAGAGACCCAGTACTTC,CASSFDRGLAQETQYF,-,TRBV5-1,TRBJ2-5,few
TGTGCCAGTAACCGGCCCGGGGCGGCCGGGGAGCTGTTTTTT,CASNRPGAAGELFF,-,TRBV19,TRBJ2-2,-
TGTGCCAGCAGCTTGGGTAGCACGAGAGAGACCCAGTACTTC,CASSLGSTRETQYF,-,TRBV5-6,TRBJ2-5,-
TGTGCCAGCAGTTTATCAGATTCCTACGAGCAGTACTTC,CASSLSDSYEQYF,-,TRBV28,TRBJ2-7,-
TGTGCCAGCAGCCGTACAGGGGACTCCAACACTGAAGCTTTCTTT,CASSRTGDSNTEAFF,TRBD1,TRBV6-1,TRBJ1-1,-
TGTGCCAGCAGCCCAGGGGCAGCTCTAGAGACCCAGTACTTC,CASSPGAALETQYF,-,TRBV7-3,TRBJ2-5,-
TGTGCCAGCAGCCCGGCGGGGGGAGGCACCGGGGAGCTGTTTTTT,CASSPAGGGTGELFF,TRBD2,TRBV6-1,TRBJ2-2,-
TGTGCCAGCAACGTGTTTACTGAAAAACTGTTTTTT,CASNVFTEKLFF,-,TRBV28,TRBJ1-4,-
TGCGCCAGCAGCCCGTTGGGGCGGGCTACCGACAATGAGCAGTTCTTC,CASSPLGRATDNEQFF,-,TRBV4-1,TRBJ2-1,few
TGTGCCAGCGGGACACCTGGGGCCAACGTCCTGACTTTC,CASGTPGANVLTF,-,TRBV7-3,TRBJ2-6,-
TGCAGCGTTAGACTCGCCACCGGGGAGCTGTTTTTT,CSVRLATGELFF,-,TRBV29-1,TRBJ2-2,-
TGTGCCAGCAGCTCCTTAGCGGGAGGGGTTTTCCAAGAGACCCAGTACTTC,CASSSLAGGVFQETQYF,TRBD2,TRBV11-2,TRBJ2-5,-
TGTGCCAGCTCACCAGATAGGGGGCCCTACGAGCAGTACTTC,CASSPDRGPYEQYF,TRBD1,TRBV18,TRBJ2-7,-
TGTGCCAGCAGCTTAGGAACAGGGCGGCAACTGTTTTTT,CASSLGTGRQLFF,-,TRBV11-2,TRBJ1-4,-
TGTGCCAGCAGTGAGTACGGGGGAATGAACACTGAAGCTTTCTTT,CASSEYGGMNTEAFF,-,TRBV6-1,TRBJ1-1,-
TGTGCCTGCGCAGAGGGAGGTGGCTACGAGCAGTACTTC,CACAEGGGYEQYF,-,TRBV6-5,TRBJ2-7,-
TGTGCCAGCTCACCTCAGTACTACGAGCAGTACTTC,CASSPQYYEQYF,-,TRBV18,TRBJ2-7,once
TGCGCCAGCAGCTTACCTAGCGGGAGTGGAAATGAGCAGTTCTTC,CASSLPSGSGNEQFF,TRBD2,TRBV5-1,TRBJ2-1,-
TGTGCCAGCAGCCAAGCCCACAGGACGGGAGGGGAGACCCAGTACTTC,CASSQAHRTGGETQYF,TRBD2,TRBV5-8,TRBJ2-5,-
TGTGCCAGTACCCCACAGGGGAACTTTAACTATGGCTACACCTTC,CASTPQGNFNYGYTF,TRBD1,TRBV19,TRBJ1-2,-
TGTGCCAGCAGTGCCACCGAGCACTATGGCTACACCTTC,CASSATEHYGYTF,-,TRBV25-1,TRBJ1-2,many
TGCAGCGTTGAAGATCTACCGTATGGCTACACCTTC,CSVEDLPYGYTF,-,TRBV29-1,TRBJ1-2,many
TGTGCCACCAGCAGAGAAAACCGGGGGCTAGAAGCTTTCTTT,CATSRENRGLEAFF,-,TRBV15,TRBJ1-1,-
TGCGCCAGCAGCCAAGTAGGCGGGTCCCAGTACTTC,CASSQVGGSQYF,-,TRBV4-1,TRBJ2-7,-
TGTGCCAGCAGCGTCGGTGGCTTCTCAAATGAGCAGTTCTTC,CASSVGGFSNEQFF,-,TRBV9,TRBJ2-1,-
TGTGCCAGCAAACCGGGACTAGCTTACGAGCAGTACTTC,CASKPGLAYEQYF,TRBD2,TRBV6-5,TRBJ2-7,-
TGCAGCGTTGAACAGGGGTACGAGCAGTACTTC,CSVEQGYEQYF,-,TRBV29-1,TRBJ2-7,few
TGTGCCAGTAGTTCCCCCGGAAGCAATAGCCTGGATACGCAGTATTTT,CASSSPGSNSLDTQYF,-,TRBV19,TRBJ2-3,few
TGTGCCAGCAGTGTGGGAGCGGGAGGACCCAGCTCCTACGAGCAGTACTTC,CASSVGAGGPSSYEQYF,TRBD2,TRBV25-1,TRBJ2-7,-
TGTGCCAGCAGCCAAGATCTAAGGTCAGATGGGGATGAGCAGTTCTTC,CASSQDLRSDGDEQFF,-,TRBV4-2,TRBJ2-1,-
TGCGCCAGCAGCCTGACAGGGGAAATGAGTGGCTACACCTTC,CASSLTGEMSGYTF,TRBD1,TRBV4-1,TRBJ1-2,-
TGTGCCAGCAGACTCGCAGGGGAGTCAACTGAAGCTTTCTTT,CASRLAGESTEAFF,-,TRBV25-1,TRBJ1-1,-
TGTGCCAGCAAAAAGGGACAGGCGAACACCGGGGAGCTGTTTTTT,CASKKGQANTGELFF,TRBD1,TRBV6-1,TRBJ2-2,-
TGTGCCAGCAGCCGGGACAGCGGGGAGACCCAGTACTTC,CASSRDSGETQYF,-,TRBV7-7,TRBJ2-5,-